One sample yielded the 18 T cell receptor beta chains listed below, sequenced in a study of control samples from healthy donors and cancer patients. Produced via immunoSEQ multiplex PCR; TCRdb's table is partial and in-frame only. The table shows around 100,000 clones, with less than 90% occurring only once. The sample taken for sequencing was blood. These receptors originate from a woman aged 50 to 65 in good health.

The chain has TRBV6-5 and TRBJ2-7; tentatively, D is TRBD2 (6 bases). With 2 bases removed from V and 5 bases from J, the gap between germline ends came to 16 bases. Germline V gives CDR1 MNHEY, CDR2 SVGAGI. The CDR3 is made up of 15 amino acids. CDR3 in DNA: TGTGCCAGCAGTTACACAGCGGGCCTGATCCACGAGCAGTACGTC. Translating it yields CASSYTAGLIHEQYV.

This clone occurred once. The V gene is TRBV7-2, the J gene TRBJ2-5; D might be TRBD2 (5 bases). V shed 1 base and J shed 5 bases, with 11 bases lying between them. In germline, CDR1 is SGHTA, CDR2 FQGNSA. The CDR3 consists of 14 residues. Here the CDR3 reads CASSLDFRRETQYF. Here the CDR3 DNA reads TGTGCCAGCAGCTTAGACTTTAGGAGGGAGACCCAGTACTTC.

V is TRBV5-1 and J is TRBJ1-1; D unclear. V lost 1 base and J 1 base, leaving 5 bases between the germline ends. This CDR3 spans 13 amino acids. CDR1 is SGHRS, CDR2 YFSETQ, per germline. The DNA of the CDR3 is TGCGCCAGCAGCTTGCCCCCGAACACTGAAGCTTTCTTT. It translates to CASSLPPNTEAFF.

The rearrangement links TRBV27 to TRBJ2-7; tentatively, D is TRBD2 (6 bases). Germline V gene sequence: CDR1 MNHEY, CDR2 SMNVEV (reference sequence). The CDR3 has 15 residues. V lost 7 bases, J lost 3 bases, and 19 bases lay in between. CDR3 sequence reads: CASTPGAGPVYEQYF. The CDR3 nucleotides are TGTGCCAGCACCCCCGGGGCGGGGCCCGTCTACGAGCAGTACTTC.

The chain recombines TRBV5-5 with TRBJ1-1, with no clear D. The V gene's germline CDR1 is SGHKS and CDR2 YYEKEE (reference sequence). V gave up 5 bases and J gave up 2 bases, with 4 bases separating them. This CDR3 contains 11 residues. CDR3 sequence reads: CASSLNTEAFF. The CDR3 nucleotides are TGTGCCAGCAGTCTCAACACTGAAGCTTTCTTT.

The chain uses TRBV10-3 and TRBJ1-1; a weak D match, TRBD1 (5 bases). The germline gives CDR1 ENHRY, CDR2 SYGVKD. The V and J ends lost 10 bases and 1 base respectively, with 13 bases between them. This CDR3 contains 13 residues. The CDR3 here is CASKTGTNTEAFF. CDR3 in DNA: TGTGCCAGCAAGACCGGGACGAACACTGAAGCTTTCTTT.

CDR3 sequence: CASSPGTGPFYEQYF. The CDR3 coding sequence is TGTGCCAGCAGTCCCGGGACAGGTCCTTTCTACGAGCAGTACTTC. The chain uses TRBV6-2 or TRBV6-3 and TRBJ2-7, with 8 bases fitting TRBD1. In germline, CDR1 is MNHEY, CDR2 SVGEGT. This CDR3 contains 15 residues. The V gene end was trimmed by 5 bases and the J gene end by 3 bases; junction bases not matched to a gene: 9.

The chain employs TRBV5-1 and TRBJ2-1, with 9 positions matching TRBD2. V lost 4 bases to trimming and J lost 1 base; unmatched junction nucleotides: 3. Germline lookup yields CDR1 SGHRS and CDR2 YFSETQ. The CDR3 is 15 residues long. The CDR3 region has the DNA TGCGCCAGCAGCGCGAGCGGGGGGTCCTACAATGAGCAGTTCTTC. This sequence encodes CASSASGGSYNEQFF.

The rearrangement links TRBV4-1 to TRBJ2-3; D gene unclear. Trimming removed 1 base from V and 3 bases from J, with 17 bases in between. This CDR3 contains 17 residues. Germline assignment: CDR1 MGHRA and CDR2 YSYEKL. For the CDR3, the DNA is TGCGCCAGCAGCCAAGCCCGACTCTTAGACCTAACAGATACGCAGTATTTT. This translates into CASSQARLLDLTDTQYF.

V is TRBV30 and J is TRBJ2-2; 7 bases are shared with TRBD2. J lost 7 bases, V lost 2 bases, and 4 bases had no gene match. The CDR3 is 13 residues long. Germline V gene lookup returns CDR1 GTSNPN and CDR2 SVGIG (reference sequence). The CDR3 nucleotides are TGTGCCTGGAGTAGGGTAGCGGGCGGGGAGCTGTTTTTT. This translates into CAWSRVAGGELFF.

The genes are TRBV30 and TRBJ1-2, with D unresolved. CDR3 length: 14 amino acids. Germline V gene sequence: CDR1 GTSNPN, CDR2 SVGIG (reference sequence). V shed 0 bases and J shed 0 bases, with 8 bases lying between them. CDR3 loop: CAWSVLRSNYGYTF. The CDR3 DNA reads TGTGCCTGGAGTGTCTTACGTTCTAACTATGGCTACACCTTC.

V and J are TRBV27 and TRBJ1-1, with no clear D. V was cut by 2 bases and J by 1 base, with 5 bases left in between. This CDR3 has 13 residues. Germline assignment: CDR1 MNHEY and CDR2 SMNVEV (reference sequence). The CDR3 loop is CASSLVANTEAFF. The CDR3 DNA reads TGTGCCAGCAGTTTAGTCGCGAACACTGAAGCTTTCTTT.

The chain recombines TRBV9 with TRBJ1-2, with TRBD1 matching over 8 bases. V was pared by 1 base and J by 6 bases, with 11 bases of the junction left unmatched. CDR1 is SGDLS, CDR2 YYNGEE, per germline. The CDR3 has 16 residues. The CDR3 reads CASSVLQGPQGDGYTF. In DNA form, the CDR3 reads TGTGCCAGCAGCGTATTACAAGGTCCACAGGGGGATGGCTACACCTTC.

The V and J genes are TRBV5-1 and TRBJ2-2; TRBD1 aligns across 9 bases. CDR3 length: 16 amino acids. Germline assignment: CDR1 SGHRS and CDR2 YFSETQ. The trim removed 2 bases at V and 4 bases at J, leaving 6 bases unmatched. The CDR3 nucleotides read TGCGCCAGCAGCTTAACAGGGGGCGCCGGCACCGGGGAGCTGTTTTTT. Its translation is CASSLTGGAGTGELFF. Based on the CDR3 plus reference TRBV5-1 and TRBJ2-2, the full variable domain is KAGVTQTPRYLIKTRGQQVTLSCSPISGHRSVSWYQQTPGQGLQFLFEYFSETQRNKGNFPGRFSGRQFSNSRSEMNVSTLELGDSALYLCASSLTGGAGTGELFFGEGSRLTVL.

The chain carries TRBV4-1 and TRBJ1-1; possibly TRBD1 for D (5 bases). The CDR3 totals 15 residues. Trimming left V 1 base short and J 1 base short, with 10 bases between. CDR1 and CDR2 (germline): MGHRA, YSYEKL. The CDR3 DNA is TGCGCCAGCAGCCAAGGTCGGACACGGAACACTGAAGCTTTCTTT. As protein: CASSQGRTRNTEAFF.

The V gene is TRBV5-1, the J gene TRBJ1-5; D not resolved. V shed 0 bases and J shed 2 bases, with 9 bases lying between them. The CDR3 is 15 amino acids. Germline-derived CDR1 and CDR2 are SGHRS and YFSETQ. For the CDR3, the DNA is TGCGCCAGCAGCTTGGCCCCAGGCGGCAATCAGCCCCAGCATTTT. It translates to CASSLAPGGNQPQHF.

CDR3: CASSPPDGPNYGYTF. The CDR3 bases are TGTGCCAGCTCACCACCTGACGGTCCTAACTATGGCTACACCTTC. The V call is TRBV18, the J call TRBJ1-2; D not resolved. The germline V and J ends were trimmed by 0 bases and 0 bases, with 8 bases remaining between them. This CDR3 has 15 residues. Germline V gene data show CDR1 as KGHSH and CDR2 as LQKENI.

V usage is TRBV5-4 and J usage is TRBJ2-1; TRBD2 aligns across 8 bases. Per germline, CDR1 SGHNT and CDR2 YYREEE (reference sequence). Germline trimming cut 1 base from V and 9 bases from J; bases unmatched to any gene: 9. This CDR3 contains 15 residues. The DNA for the CDR3 is TGTGCCAGCAGCTTGACGGGGGGGCACGAGGGTGAGCAGTTCTTC. Its translation: CASSLTGGHEGEQFF. The full variable domain, completed using reference TRBV5-4 and TRBJ2-1, is ETGVTQSPTHLIKTRGQQVTLRCSSQSGHNTVSWYQQALGQGPQFIFQYYREEENGRGNFPPRFSGLQFPNYSSELNVNALELDDSALYLCASSLTGGHEGEQFFGPGTRLTVL.